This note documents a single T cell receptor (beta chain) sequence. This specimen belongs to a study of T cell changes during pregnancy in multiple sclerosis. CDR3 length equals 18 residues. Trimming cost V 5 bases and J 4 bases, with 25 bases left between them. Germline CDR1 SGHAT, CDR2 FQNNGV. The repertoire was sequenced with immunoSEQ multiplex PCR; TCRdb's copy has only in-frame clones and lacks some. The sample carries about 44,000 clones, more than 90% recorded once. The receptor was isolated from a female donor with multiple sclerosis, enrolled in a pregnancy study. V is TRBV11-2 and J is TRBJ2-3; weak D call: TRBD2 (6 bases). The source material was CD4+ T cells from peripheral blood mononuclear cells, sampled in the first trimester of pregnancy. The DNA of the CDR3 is TGTGCCAGCAGCAAAGCGGGTCGGGTCAGAAGTTCCTCAGATACGCAGTATTTT. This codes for CASSKAGRVRSSSDTQYF.